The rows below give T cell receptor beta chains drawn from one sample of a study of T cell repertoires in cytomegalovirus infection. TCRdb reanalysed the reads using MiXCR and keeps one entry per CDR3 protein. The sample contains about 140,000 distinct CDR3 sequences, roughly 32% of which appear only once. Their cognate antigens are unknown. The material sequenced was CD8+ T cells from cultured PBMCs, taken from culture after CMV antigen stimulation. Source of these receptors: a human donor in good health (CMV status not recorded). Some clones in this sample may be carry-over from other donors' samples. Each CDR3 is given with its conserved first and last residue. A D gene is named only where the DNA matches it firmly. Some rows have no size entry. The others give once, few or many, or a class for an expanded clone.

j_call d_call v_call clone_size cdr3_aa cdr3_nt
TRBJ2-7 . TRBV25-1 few CASSERYGQYF TGTGCCAGCAGTGAACGGTACGGGCAGTACTTC
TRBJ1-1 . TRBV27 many CASSLGRNTEAFF TGTGCCAGCAGCCTAGGGCGGAACACTGAAGCTTTCTTT
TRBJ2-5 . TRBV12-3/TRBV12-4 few CASSLGGLGGGTETQYF TGTGCCAGCAGTTTAGGGGGTTTAGGGGGGGGGACGGAGACCCAGTACTTC
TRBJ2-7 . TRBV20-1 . CSALDRLSYEQYF TGCAGTGCTTTGGACCGATTATCCTACGAGCAGTACTTC
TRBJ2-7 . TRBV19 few CATGSGYEQYF TGTGCCACAGGGAGCGGCTACGAGCAGTACTTC
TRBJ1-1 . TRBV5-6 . CASSFRQDTEAFF TGTGCCAGCAGCTTTCGGCAGGACACTGAAGCTTTCTTT
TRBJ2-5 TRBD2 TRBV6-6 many CASSSRLAGLQETQYF TGTGCCAGCAGTTCCCGACTAGCGGGGCTCCAAGAGACCCAGTACTTC
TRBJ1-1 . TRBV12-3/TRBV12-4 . CASSPGGGYTEAFF TGTGCCAGCAGTCCCGGGGGAGGTTACACTGAAGCTTTCTTT
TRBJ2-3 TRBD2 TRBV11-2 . CASSSPRTSGVLSTDTQYF TGTGCCAGCAGCTCGCCCCGGACTAGCGGGGTCCTTAGCACAGATACGCAGTATTTT
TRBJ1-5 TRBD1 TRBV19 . CASSHGTVSNQPQHF TGTGCCAGTAGTCACGGGACAGTTAGCAATCAGCCCCAGCATTTT
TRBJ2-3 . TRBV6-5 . CASSTPRLSGASTDTQYF TGTGCCAGCAGTACCCCACGTCTTAGCGGAGCTAGCACAGATACGCAGTATTTT
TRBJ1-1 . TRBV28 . CASSDKGTEAFF TGTGCCAGCAGCGACAAGGGGACTGAAGCTTTCTTT
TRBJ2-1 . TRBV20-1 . CSASWGASYNEQFF TGCAGTGCTAGTTGGGGGGCCTCCTACAATGAGCAGTTCTTC
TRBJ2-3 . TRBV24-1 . CATSDYLTDTQYF TGTGCCACCAGTGATTATCTCACAGATACGCAGTATTTT
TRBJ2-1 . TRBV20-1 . CSASYRDYNEQFF TGCAGTGCTTCCTACCGGGACTACAATGAGCAGTTCTTC
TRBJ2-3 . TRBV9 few CASSAGGTTTDTQYF TGTGCCAGCAGCGCGGGCGGGACGACCACAGATACGCAGTATTTT
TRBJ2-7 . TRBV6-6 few CASSTSYYEQYF TGTGCCAGCTCCACTAGCTACTACGAGCAGTACTTC
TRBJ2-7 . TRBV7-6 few CASSPSPAPGSYEQYF TGTGCCAGCAGCCCGTCCCCGGCCCCGGGCTCCTACGAGCAGTACTTC
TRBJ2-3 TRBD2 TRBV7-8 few CASSDLVVVASGGRADTQYF TGTGCCAGCAGCGACTTAGTAGTGGTGGCTAGCGGGGGGAGGGCAGATACGCAGTATTTT
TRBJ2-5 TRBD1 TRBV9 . CASSKRPEQGARETQYF TGTGCCAGCAGCAAGAGGCCGGAACAGGGGGCGCGAGAGACCCAGTACTTC
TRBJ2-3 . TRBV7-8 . CASTGLSTDTQYF TGTGCCAGCACTGGGCTTAGCACAGATACGCAGTATTTT
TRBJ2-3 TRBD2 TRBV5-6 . CASSHPGTSGTPADTQYF TGTGCCAGCAGCCACCCCGGGACTAGCGGGACTCCCGCAGATACGCAGTATTTT
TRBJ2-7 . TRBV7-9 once CASPGPTYEQYF TGTGCCAGTCCGGGCCCAACCTACGAGCAGTACTTC
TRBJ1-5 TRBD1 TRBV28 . CASSGQGNQPQHF TGTGCCAGCAGCGGACAGGGCAATCAGCCCCAGCATTTT
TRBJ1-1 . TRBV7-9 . CASSLNARDGQAFF TGTGCCAGCAGCTTAAACGCCCGGGACGGACAAGCTTTCTTT
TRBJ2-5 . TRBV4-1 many CASSQSTGMRETQYF TGCGCCAGCAGCCAGTCAACAGGGATGAGGGAGACCCAGTACTTC
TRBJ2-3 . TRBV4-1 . CASSQGALGTDTQYF TGCGCCAGCAGCCAAGGGGCACTGGGGACAGATACGCAGTATTTT
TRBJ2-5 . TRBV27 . CASSLVGLEETQYF TGTGCCAGCAGTTTGGTTGGGCTAGAAGAGACCCAGTACTTC
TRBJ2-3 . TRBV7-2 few CASSFLSTDTQYF TGTGCCAGCAGCTTTTTGAGCACAGATACGCAGTATTTT